One sample yielded the 20 T cell receptor beta chains listed below, sequenced in a study of metastatic and nonmetastatic thyroid tumors. From the PCR reads, TCRdb re-called clones with MiXCR. The table shows around 29,000 clones, with around a quarter occurring only once. The entire patient cohort was treatment-naive prior to thyroid surgery. The sequencing input was blood. These receptors were obtained from a female donor with papillary thyroid cancer or a benign thyroid nodule (not recorded which). Some clones in this sample may be carry-over from other donors' samples.

There are many counts of this clone. This rearrangement joins TRBV4-3 to TRBJ2-5; D gene ambiguous. Germline CDR1 and CDR2: LGHNA and YSLEER. The CDR3 has 15 residues. Deletions cut 1 base from V and 1 base from J, with 10 bases between. CDR3 bases: TGCGCCAGCAGCCAAGCGGTAGAGCCCCAAGAGACCCAGTACTTC. This translates into CASSQAVEPQETQYF.

This clone turned up a few times. V usage is TRBV6-6 and J usage is TRBJ1-2; weak D call: TRBD1 (6 bases). The V and J ends lost 1 base and 7 bases respectively, with 19 bases between them. This CDR3 comprises 16 residues. Germline lookup yields CDR1 MNHNY and CDR2 SVGAGI (reference sequence). CDR3 nucleotide sequence: TGTGCCAGCAGTTACTTCCCAGGGGCCGTTGATGGTGGCTACACCTTC. Translated: CASSYFPGAVDGGYTF.

This clone was recorded at least ten times. The chain uses TRBV18 and TRBJ1-4, with D possibly matching TRBD1 (5 bases). This CDR3 region has 13 residues. Trimming stripped 3 bases from V and 7 bases from J, with 9 bases between. Germline V gene lookup returns CDR1 KGHSH and CDR2 LQKENI. The CDR3 loop reads CASSPAGSEKLFF. The DNA for the CDR3 is TGTGCCAGCTCACCGGCAGGGTCTGAAAAACTGTTTTTT.

This clone was seen only a few times. J is TRBJ2-3 and V is TRBV6-7; no reliable D call. TRBV6-7 is recorded as an ORF, its role being uncertain. This CDR3 has 16 amino acids. Trimming stripped 6 bases from V and 1 base from J, with 17 bases between. CDR3 sequence: CASSLRAGVGTDTQYF. CDR3 nucleotide sequence: TGTGCCAGCAGCCTTAGGGCTGGAGTGGGCACAGATACGCAGTATTTT.

This clone was seen a handful of times. Just one base apart from a much larger clone, this may be a read error. This rearrangement joins TRBV24-1 to TRBJ2-5, with D perhaps TRBD1 or TRBD2 (6 bases each). Germline loops: CDR1 KGHDR, CDR2 SFDVKD. This CDR3 has 17 residues. In DNA, the CDR3 is TGTGCCACCAGTGCTCCGGGGGCAGGGAGTCCCCAAGAGACCCAGCACTTC. Amino acids: CATSAPGAGSPQETQHF.

The CDR3 DNA reads TGTGCCAGCAGCTTAGAATCGACTAGCGGGTACAATGAGCAGTTCTTC. This translates into CASSLESTSGYNEQFF. V and J are TRBV7-2 and TRBJ2-1; 10 bases agree with TRBD2. J gave up 4 bases and V 1 base, and 4 bases lay outside the gene matches. The CDR3 runs 16 residues. Germline lookup yields CDR1 SGHTA and CDR2 FQGNSA.

The genes are TRBV11-2 and TRBJ2-3, with D maybe TRBD1 (6 bases). The germline gives CDR1 SGHAT, CDR2 FQNNGV. V dropped 4 bases and J dropped 6 bases, with 11 bases sitting between them. The CDR3 contains 13 residues. The CDR3 reads CASSSGAADTQYF. The CDR3 nucleotides are TGTGCCAGCAGCTCAGGGGCTGCGGATACGCAGTATTTT.

This clone appeared a few times. The J gene is TRBJ2-5, the V gene TRBV12-3 or TRBV12-4, with TRBD2 identical over 7 bases. The junction had 3 bases not matched to a gene; V was cut back by 3 bases and J by 2 bases. The CDR3 spans 14 residues. The CDR3 spells CASSFSGGQETQYF. CDR3 sequence (DNA): TGTGCCAGCAGTTTCTCGGGGGGTCAAGAGACCCAGTACTTC.

This clone appeared many times. The rearrangement joins TRBV11-3 to TRBJ1-2; D not resolved. CDR1 and CDR2 (germline): SGHNT, YENEEA. Trimming took 0 bases from V and 4 from J, leaving 18 bases between them. The CDR3 length is 17 residues. CDR3 coding DNA: TGTGCCAGCAGCTTAGATGATCTCGAAGGGAGGTTCTATGGCTACACCTTC. It specifies CASSLDDLEGRFYGYTF. Filled out from reference TRBV11-3 and TRBJ1-2, the complete variable domain reads EAGVVQSPRYKIIEKKQPVAFWCNPISGHNTLYWYLQNLGQGPELLIRYENEEAVDDSQLPKDRFSAERLKGVDSTLKIQPAELGDSAVYLCASSLDDLEGRFYGYTFGSGTRLTVV.

This clone came up many times. V is TRBV5-6 and J is TRBJ2-3; 11 bases map to TRBD2. Losses at the gene ends were 1 base for V and 2 bases for J; bases not matched to a gene: 3. This CDR3 spans 16 amino acids. Germline-derived CDR1 and CDR2 are SGHDT and YYEEEE. The CDR3 here is CASSLTSGSLTDTQYF. CDR3 nucleotide sequence: TGTGCCAGCAGCTTGACTAGCGGGAGCCTCACAGATACGCAGTATTTT.

The genes are TRBV6-1 and TRBJ2-1, with 12 bases aligning to TRBD2. J was trimmed by 7 bases and V by 9 bases; bases with no gene match: 7. This CDR3 contains 14 residues. The germline CDR1 and CDR2 sequences are MNHNS and SASEGT. The CDR3 region is CASLAGGPWNEQFF. The DNA for the CDR3 is TGTGCCAGTCTAGCGGGAGGGCCTTGGAATGAGCAGTTCTTC.

This clone was detected a few times. An end of the junction does not agree with germline; a read error may underlie this. The chain has TRBV6-1 and TRBJ1-2, with D hard to call. This CDR3 has 13 residues. Germline V CDR1 and CDR2: MNHNS, SASEGT. The CDR3 nucleotides are TGTGCCAGCATCCCACAAAATGCCTATGGCTACGCCTTC. Its translation is CASIPQNAYGYAF.

J is TRBJ2-1 and V is TRBV4-1; 7 positions agree with TRBD2. Germline values: CDR1 MGHRA, CDR2 YSYEKL. Trimming cost V 1 base and J 4 bases; bases outside gene matches: 7. The length of the CDR3 is 16 residues. In nucleotides, the CDR3 is TGCGCCAGCAGCCAAGGGGCGGGAGCAGGGTACAATGAGCAGTTCTTC. Its translation is CASSQGAGAGYNEQFF.

This clone was observed many times. The chain is built from TRBV27 and TRBJ2-1; D not resolved. The CDR3 sequence is 14 residues long. V was trimmed by 1 base and J by 8 bases, leaving 12 bases between them. Germline V gene sequence: CDR1 MNHEY, CDR2 SMNVEV (reference sequence). CDR3 loop: CASSLFERRDEQFF. CDR3 DNA sequence: TGTGCCAGCAGTTTATTTGAAAGAAGGGATGAGCAGTTCTTC.

This clone was counted ten times or more. The V gene is TRBV7-8, the J gene TRBJ2-1; 10 positions agree with TRBD2. The CDR3 length is 17 residues. The V segment lost 5 bases and the J segment 6 bases; nucleotides outside the gene matches: 13. Germline CDR1 reads SGHVS; CDR2 reads FQNEAQ. The CDR3 sequence is CASSRHTGTSESNEQFF. The CDR3 DNA is TGTGCCAGCAGCCGACATACCGGGACTAGCGAATCCAATGAGCAGTTCTTC. Looking up the rest from reference TRBV7-8 and TRBJ2-1 gives the full variable domain: GAGVSQSPRYKVAKRGQDVALRCDPISGHVSLFWYQQALGQGPEFLTYFQNEAQLDKSGLPSDRFFAERPEGSVSTLKIQRTQQEDSAVYLCASSRHTGTSESNEQFFGPGTRLTVL.

V gene TRBV6-1 combines with J gene TRBJ2-7; a weak D match, TRBD2 (6 bases). V lost 1 base to trimming and J lost 6 bases, with 16 bases between them. The CDR3 has 15 amino acids. CDR1 and CDR2 (germline): MNHNS, SASEGT. Here the CDR3 DNA reads TGTGCCAGCAGTGAAGATGTAGCGGTAAGCGGCGAGCAGTACTTC. This sequence encodes CASSEDVAVSGEQYF.

This clone was picked up a small number of times. The chain is built from TRBV6-1 and TRBJ1-2, with 7 nucleotides matching TRBD1. The length of the CDR3 is 15 residues. V was pared by 1 base and J by 7 bases, with 9 bases of the junction left unmatched. CDR1 and CDR2 from the germline V gene are MNHNS and SASEGT. The CDR3 DNA reads TGTGCCAGCAGTGAAGAACCTACAGGGGTGGGTGGCTACACCTTC. Its translation: CASSEEPTGVGGYTF.

The CDR3 region has the DNA TGTGCCAGCAGTTTACAGGGGGCATGGTGGACCTACGAGCAGTACTTC. It yields the protein CASSLQGAWWTYEQYF. This chain joins TRBV27 and TRBJ2-7, with 8 bases lining up with TRBD1. The V and J ends lost 2 bases and 2 bases, in that order; junction bases with no gene match: 8. CDR3 length: 16 residues. Germline V lookup: CDR1 MNHEY, CDR2 SMNVEV (reference sequence).

The table lists this clone with a few counts. This chain connects TRBV6-4 to TRBJ2-1, with TRBD2 as a possible D gene (5 bases). The germline CDR1 and CDR2 sequences are MRHNA and SNTAGT. V lost 0 bases to trimming and J lost 4 bases, with 19 bases between them. This CDR3 region has 18 residues. CDR3 nucleotides: TGTGCCAGCAGTGACTCATTCGGTAGCGTTAGGAATTACAATGAGCAGTTCTTC. Residues: CASSDSFGSVRNYNEQFF.

Points on this clone: Additional DNA sequences in this sample encode the identical CDR3. For the CDR3, the DNA is TGTGCCAGTAGTATACGGCCTCATGGTAATCAGCCCCAGCATTTT. It yields the protein CASSIRPHGNQPQHF. This chain connects TRBV19 to TRBJ1-5, with unresolved D. The CDR3 length is 15 residues. Germline CDR1 LNHDA, CDR2 SQIVND (reference sequence). V lost 2 bases to trimming and J lost 4 bases, with 12 bases between them.